Listed below are T cell receptor beta chains from one sample, sequenced in a study of T-cell reconstitution after alpha-beta-depleted transplantation in children. MiXCR, run by TCRdb on the PCR reads, gives a single entry per CDR3 protein. The data contain approximately 510,000 distinct CDR3 sequences, around 19% of them seen just once; the ten biggest clones take up roughly 3.3%. The material sequenced was PBMCs from the stem cell graft donor, taken from the stem cell graft. These receptors were obtained from a human donor who donated a stem cell graft to a child with acute lymphoblastic leukemia. CDR3s leave out the opening cysteine and the closing phenylalanine or tryptophan. A D gene is named only where the DNA matches it firmly.

cdr3_aa: ASSYQAGDGTDTQY
v_call: TRBV6-5
cdr3_length: 14
d_call: TRBD2

cdr3_aa: ATSDRGPGQGLFFSSYNEQF
v_call: TRBV24-1
cdr3_length: 20
d_call: TRBD1

cdr3_aa: SARPTYYGYT
v_call: TRBV20-1
cdr3_length: 10
d_call: -

cdr3_aa: SAQGALDSNQPQH
v_call: TRBV20-1
cdr3_length: 13
d_call: TRBD1

cdr3_aa: ASSLDPTSGSDEQY
v_call: TRBV5-5
cdr3_length: 14
d_call: TRBD2

cdr3_aa: ASSYGGGSNTGELF
v_call: TRBV6-5
cdr3_length: 14
d_call: -

cdr3_aa: SARVVGEETQY
v_call: TRBV20-1
cdr3_length: 11
d_call: -

cdr3_aa: ASSLRLAWSTDTQY
v_call: TRBV12-3/TRBV12-4
cdr3_length: 14
d_call: TRBD2

cdr3_aa: ASRDPGGNTEAF
v_call: TRBV25-1
cdr3_length: 12
d_call: -

cdr3_aa: ATSDMVGGSSYNEQF
v_call: TRBV24-1
cdr3_length: 15
d_call: -

cdr3_aa: ASSIWTGPSYNEQF
v_call: TRBV12-3/TRBV12-4
cdr3_length: 14
d_call: TRBD1

cdr3_aa: ASSLGGSYEQF
v_call: TRBV5-6
cdr3_length: 11
d_call: TRBD2

cdr3_aa: ASSSPPGLAGTDTQY
v_call: TRBV11-2
cdr3_length: 15
d_call: TRBD2

cdr3_aa: ASSSGTGYSYEQY
v_call: TRBV3-1
cdr3_length: 13
d_call: TRBD1

cdr3_aa: SVEGPQGNEKLF
v_call: TRBV29-1
cdr3_length: 12
d_call: -

cdr3_aa: SVASWTANTGELF
v_call: TRBV29-1
cdr3_length: 13
d_call: -

cdr3_aa: ASSKEGAADTQY
v_call: TRBV21-1
cdr3_length: 12
d_call: -

cdr3_aa: ASSFTSGRGGTQY
v_call: TRBV12-3/TRBV12-4
cdr3_length: 13
d_call: TRBD2

cdr3_aa: ASSDWTGQNTGELF
v_call: TRBV4-1
cdr3_length: 14
d_call: TRBD1

cdr3_aa: SAKGRNSYEQY
v_call: TRBV20-1
cdr3_length: 11
d_call: -

cdr3_aa: ASSFRQSGTGELF
v_call: TRBV7-8
cdr3_length: 13
d_call: -

cdr3_aa: ASSGFEGGDYGYT
v_call: TRBV9
cdr3_length: 13
d_call: -

cdr3_aa: ASSLWTSGTHEQY
v_call: TRBV7-8
cdr3_length: 13
d_call: TRBD2

cdr3_aa: SASGRNYNEQF
v_call: TRBV20-1
cdr3_length: 11
d_call: -

cdr3_aa: ASSFGQVRENTEAF
v_call: TRBV5-1
cdr3_length: 14
d_call: TRBD1

cdr3_aa: ASSLEAGLYGYT
v_call: TRBV7-8
cdr3_length: 12
d_call: -

cdr3_aa: ASRHSVDEQY
v_call: TRBV5-1
cdr3_length: 10
d_call: -

cdr3_aa: ASSLKPGTGNQPQH
v_call: TRBV12-3/TRBV12-4
cdr3_length: 14
d_call: TRBD1

cdr3_aa: ASSPAEGIFEQY
v_call: TRBV18
cdr3_length: 12
d_call: -

cdr3_aa: ASSLSGLAVVSYEQY
v_call: TRBV7-2
cdr3_length: 15
d_call: TRBD2

cdr3_aa: ATSDFVGNEQF
v_call: TRBV24-1
cdr3_length: 11
d_call: -

cdr3_aa: ASSVGLQGAWKLF
v_call: TRBV9
cdr3_length: 13
d_call: TRBD1

cdr3_aa: ASSPRGLSEQY
v_call: TRBV18
cdr3_length: 11
d_call: -